This T cell receptor (beta chain) appears in the sequencing data of a study of blood T cell repertoires in COVID-19. The CDR3 is 15 residues long. CDR1 and CDR2 (germline): SGHRS, YFSETQ. The V gene end was trimmed by 4 bases and the J gene end by 3 bases; junction bases not matched to a gene: 7. Some clones are missing from TCRdb's copy, which holds only in-frame ones; the method was immunoSEQ multiplex PCR. This table holds 65,000 to 85,000 clones, around 90% found once. This chain connects TRBV5-1 to TRBJ2-1; 7 positions match TRBD2. Sequencing was carried out using peripheral blood. The TCR originated in a human donor in a cohort sampled during active COVID-19. CDR3 sequence: CASSAAGTIYNEQFF. CDR3 nucleotide sequence: TGCGCCAGCAGCGCAGCGGGGACTATCTACAATGAGCAGTTCTTC.